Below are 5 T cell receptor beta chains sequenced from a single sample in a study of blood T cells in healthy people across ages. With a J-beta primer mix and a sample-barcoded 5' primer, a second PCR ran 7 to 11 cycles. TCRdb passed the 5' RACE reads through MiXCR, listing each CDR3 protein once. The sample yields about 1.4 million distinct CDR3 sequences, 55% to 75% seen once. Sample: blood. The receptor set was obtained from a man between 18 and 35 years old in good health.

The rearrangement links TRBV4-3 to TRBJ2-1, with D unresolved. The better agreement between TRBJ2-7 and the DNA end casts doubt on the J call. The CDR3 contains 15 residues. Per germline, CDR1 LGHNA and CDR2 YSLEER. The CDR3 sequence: CASSQGSPVYNEQYF. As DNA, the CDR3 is TGCGCCAGCAGCCAAGGCTCCCCTGTCTACAATGAGCAGTACTTC.

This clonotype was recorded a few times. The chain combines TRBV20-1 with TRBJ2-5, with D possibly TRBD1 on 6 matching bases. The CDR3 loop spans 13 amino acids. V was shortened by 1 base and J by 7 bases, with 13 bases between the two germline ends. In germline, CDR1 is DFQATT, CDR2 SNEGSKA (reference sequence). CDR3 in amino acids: CSARADSPGTQYF. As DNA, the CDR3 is TGCAGTGCTAGAGCGGACAGCCCGGGGACCCAGTACTTC.

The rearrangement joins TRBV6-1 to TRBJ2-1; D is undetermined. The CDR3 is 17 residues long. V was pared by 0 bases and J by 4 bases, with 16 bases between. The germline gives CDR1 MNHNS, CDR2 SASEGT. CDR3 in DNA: TGTGCCAGCAGTGAAGCGCCCCCGCCCGATGCTTACAATGAGCAGTTCTTC. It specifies CASSEAPPPDAYNEQFF.

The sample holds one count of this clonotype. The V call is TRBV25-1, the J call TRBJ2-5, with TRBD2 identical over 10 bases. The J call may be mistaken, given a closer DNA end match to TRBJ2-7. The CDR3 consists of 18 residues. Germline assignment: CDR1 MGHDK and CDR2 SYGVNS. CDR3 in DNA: TGTGCCAGCAGTGTTCTGTCGGGGAGCGGGGGGGTAGTCTACGAGCAGTACTTC. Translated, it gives CASSVLSGSGGVVYEQYF.

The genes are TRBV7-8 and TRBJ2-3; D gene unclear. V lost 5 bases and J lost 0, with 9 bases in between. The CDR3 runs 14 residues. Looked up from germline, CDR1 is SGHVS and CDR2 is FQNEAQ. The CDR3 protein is CASSGRFSTDTQYF. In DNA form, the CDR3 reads TGTGCCAGCAGCGGTCGTTTTAGCACAGATACGCAGTATTTT. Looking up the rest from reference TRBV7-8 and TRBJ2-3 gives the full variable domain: GAGVSQSPRYKVAKRGQDVALRCDPISGHVSLFWYQQALGQGPEFLTYFQNEAQLDKSGLPSDRFFAERPEGSVSTLKIQRTQQEDSAVYLCASSGRFSTDTQYFGPGTRLTVL.